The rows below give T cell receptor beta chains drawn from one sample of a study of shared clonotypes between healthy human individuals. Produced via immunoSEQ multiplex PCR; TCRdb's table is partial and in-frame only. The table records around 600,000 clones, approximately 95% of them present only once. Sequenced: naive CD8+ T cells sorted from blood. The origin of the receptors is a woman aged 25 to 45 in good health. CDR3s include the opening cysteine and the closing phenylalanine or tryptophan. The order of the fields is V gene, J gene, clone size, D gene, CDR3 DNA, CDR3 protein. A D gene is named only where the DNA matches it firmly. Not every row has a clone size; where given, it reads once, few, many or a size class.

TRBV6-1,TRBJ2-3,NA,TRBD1,TGTGCCAGCAGTGAATGGAGGCAGGGGGCTTTTACAGATACGCAGTATTTT,CASSEWRQGAFTDTQYF
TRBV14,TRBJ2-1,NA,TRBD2,TGTGCCAGCAGCCAACCACTAGCGGGAGATTTGGATGAGCAGTTCTTC,CASSQPLAGDLDEQFF
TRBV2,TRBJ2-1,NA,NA,TGTGCCAGCAGTGAGGTGGGGGCACATGAGCAGTTCTTC,CASSEVGAHEQFF
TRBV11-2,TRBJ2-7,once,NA,TGTGCCAGCAGCTTAGCTGGGGTCTCCTACGAGCAGTACTTC,CASSLAGVSYEQYF
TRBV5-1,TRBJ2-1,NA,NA,TGCGCCAGCAGCTTGGTTCGGACCAATGAGCAGTTCTTC,CASSLVRTNEQFF
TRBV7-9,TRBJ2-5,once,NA,TGTGCCAGCAGCAATAGCGGTGAACAAGAGACCCAGTACTTC,CASSNSGEQETQYF
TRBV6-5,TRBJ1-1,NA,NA,TGTGCCAGCACCAGTTGGTCGGCGAGGACTGAAGCTTTCTTT,CASTSWSARTEAFF
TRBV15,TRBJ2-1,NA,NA,TGTGCCACCAGCAGGCGGGCGGGACTCCTAAATGAGCAGTTCTTC,CATSRRAGLLNEQFF
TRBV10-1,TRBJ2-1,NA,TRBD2,TGCGCCAGCAGTGGGGGACTATTCAACAATGAGCAGTTCTTC,CASSGGLFNNEQFF
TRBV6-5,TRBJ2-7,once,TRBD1,TGTGCCAGCAACGAAGGACAGGGTTTTCCCTACGAGCAGTACTTC,CASNEGQGFPYEQYF
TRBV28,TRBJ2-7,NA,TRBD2,TGTGCCAGCAGCTGGACTAGTAGCTACGAGCAGTACTTC,CASSWTSSYEQYF
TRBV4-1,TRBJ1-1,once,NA,TGCGCCAGCAGCCCCATTCGGAAGGGCGGAGACAAGAACACTGAAGCTTTCTTT,CASSPIRKGGDKNTEAFF
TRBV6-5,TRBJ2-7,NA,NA,TGTGCCAGCGGGATGGGACTTTCCTACGAGCAGTACTTC,CASGMGLSYEQYF
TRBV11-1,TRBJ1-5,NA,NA,TGTGCCAGCAGCCCTCTCTCCAGCAATCAGCCCCAGCATTTT,CASSPLSSNQPQHF
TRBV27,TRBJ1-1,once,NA,TGTGCCAGCAGGAATTCGGGCACTGAAGCTTTCTTT,CASRNSGTEAFF
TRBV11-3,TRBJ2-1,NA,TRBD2,TGTGCCAGCAGCCCGAGACTAGCTTTTGAGCAGTTCTTC,CASSPRLAFEQFF
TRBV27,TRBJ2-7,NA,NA,TGTGCCAGCGTCCCCGGGGCAGGTTCAGTCGAGCAGTACTTC,CASVPGAGSVEQYF
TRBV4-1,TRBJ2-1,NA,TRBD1,TGCGCCAGCAGCCAAGAGGACAGGGGGATATACAATGAGCAGTTCTTC,CASSQEDRGIYNEQFF
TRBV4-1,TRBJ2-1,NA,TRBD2,TGCGCCAGCAGCCACCGACTAGCGCAGGAGGTCAATGAGCAGTTCTTC,CASSHRLAQEVNEQFF
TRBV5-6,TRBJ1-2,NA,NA,TGTGCCAGCAGCTACTGGACAGCTCCCTATGGCTACACCTTC,CASSYWTAPYGYTF
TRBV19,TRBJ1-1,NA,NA,TGTGCCAGTAGTATTCGGGCAGAGAAACCTGCGGAAGCTTTCTTT,CASSIRAEKPAEAFF
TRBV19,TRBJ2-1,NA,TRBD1,TGTGCCAGTAGTATGGGTTCCGGGACAGGGGGCTTTCATGAGCAGTTCTTC,CASSMGSGTGGFHEQFF
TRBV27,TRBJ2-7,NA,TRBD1,TGTGCCAGCAGTTTTAACCCACCCGGGGACAGCTACTACGAGCAGTACTTC,CASSFNPPGDSYYEQYF
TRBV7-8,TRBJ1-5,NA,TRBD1,TGTGCCAGCAGCTCGGACAGGGGAATAAGCAATCAGCCCCAGCATTTT,CASSSDRGISNQPQHF